A selection of T cell receptor beta chains follows, all from one sample in a study of spatial heterogeneity in lung cancer. Each CDR3 protein is one row after TCRdb ran MiXCR on the 5' RACE reads. The data show about 120,000 distinct CDR3 sequences, with 9% to 15% seen just once and roughly 17% held by the top ten. The specimen was PBMCs, collected at follow-up. The receptors were gathered from a male donor with early-stage non-small cell lung cancer. Each CDR3 is given with its conserved first and last residue. The D gene is left open where the match is weak. The listing skips clone size in some rows; elsewhere it reads once, few, many or a size class.

D: TRBD1
V: TRBV20-1
J: TRBJ1-6
size: few
CDR3: CSAVRRQGGRSYNSPLHF
DNA: TGCAGTGCAGTAAGGAGACAGGGAGGACGCTCCTATAATTCACCCCTCCACTTT

D: NA
V: TRBV4-2
J: TRBJ2-3
size: NA
CDR3: CASSPDLNTQYF
DNA: TGTGCCAGCAGCCCAGACTTGAATACGCAGTATTTT

D: NA
V: TRBV24-1
J: TRBJ1-5
size: few
CDR3: CATSDRSEPGQPQHF
DNA: TGTGCCACCAGTGACCGATCGGAGCCAGGGCAGCCCCAGCATTTT

D: NA
V: TRBV11-1
J: TRBJ2-7
size: NA
CDR3: CASSRDGGKGSYEQYF
DNA: TGTGCCAGCAGTAGAGATGGGGGCAAAGGCTCCTACGAGCAGTACTTC

D: NA
V: TRBV10-1
J: TRBJ1-1
size: few
CDR3: CASSAGSEAFF
DNA: TGCGCCAGCAGTGCGGGGTCTGAAGCTTTCTTT

D: NA
V: TRBV6-5
J: TRBJ1-2
size: NA
CDR3: CASSSPSQGGNYGYTF
DNA: TGTGCCAGCAGTTCTCCATCTCAGGGAGGGAACTATGGCTACACCTTC

D: NA
V: TRBV20-1
J: TRBJ1-5
size: many
CDR3: CSAIPSNQPQHF
DNA: TGCAGTGCGATACCTAGCAATCAGCCCCAGCATTTT

D: NA
V: TRBV20-1
J: TRBJ1-4
size: NA
CDR3: CSAQGEDEKLFF
DNA: TGCAGTGCTCAGGGAGAGGACGAAAAACTGTTTTTT

D: NA
V: TRBV29-1
J: TRBJ1-3
size: few
CDR3: CSVVTLGNTIYF
DNA: TGCAGCGTTGTGACACTTGGAAACACCATATATTTT

D: NA
V: TRBV4-2
J: TRBJ2-1
size: many
CDR3: CASSQDRAYNEQFF
DNA: TGTGCCAGCAGCCAAGATCGCGCATACAATGAGCAGTTCTTC

D: TRBD1
V: TRBV5-1
J: TRBJ1-1
size: many
CDR3: CASTADRASTEAFF
DNA: TGCGCCAGCACCGCGGACAGGGCGAGCACTGAAGCTTTCTTT

D: TRBD2
V: TRBV9
J: TRBJ2-5
size: NA
CDR3: CASSASGGAGETQYF
DNA: TGTGCCAGCAGCGCAAGCGGGGGGGCCGGAGAGACCCAGTACTTC

D: NA
V: TRBV6-5
J: TRBJ2-7
size: many
CDR3: CASSYSTEYEQYF
DNA: TGTGCCAGCAGTTACTCGACAGAATACGAGCAGTACTTC

D: TRBD2
V: TRBV15
J: TRBJ2-5
size: NA
CDR3: CATSRDEAGTQETQYF
DNA: TGTGCCACCAGCAGAGATGAAGCGGGGACCCAAGAGACCCAGTACTTC

D: TRBD1
V: TRBV7-2
J: TRBJ2-5
size: NA
CDR3: CASSLGRTGGTQYF
DNA: TGTGCCAGCAGCTTAGGCCGGACAGGTGGGACCCAGTACTTC

D: NA
V: TRBV18
J: TRBJ2-1
size: NA
CDR3: CASSPRSTHNEQFF
DNA: TGTGCCAGCTCACCGCGCAGCACGCACAATGAGCAGTTCTTC

D: NA
V: TRBV11-3
J: TRBJ2-5
size: few
CDR3: CASSLGFRETQYF
DNA: TGTGCCAGCAGCTTAGGGTTTCGGGAGACCCAGTACTTC

D: TRBD2
V: TRBV19
J: TRBJ2-2
size: many
CDR3: CASNGRDTGELFF
DNA: TGTGCCAGTAACGGGAGGGACACCGGGGAGCTGTTTTTT

D: NA
V: TRBV11-2
J: TRBJ2-1
size: few
CDR3: CASSLDSYNEQFF
DNA: TGTGCCAGCAGCTTAGACTCCTACAATGAGCAGTTCTTC

D: NA
V: TRBV10-3
J: TRBJ2-3
size: many
CDR3: CAISESTDTQYF
DNA: TGTGCCATCAGTGAGTCCACAGATACGCAGTATTTT

D: TRBD1
V: TRBV12-3/TRBV12-4
J: TRBJ2-3
size: NA
CDR3: CASSFGTGIRVVDTQYF
DNA: TGTGCCAGCAGCTTCGGGACAGGGATACGGGTTGTAGATACGCAGTATTTT

D: NA
V: TRBV20-1
J: TRBJ2-7
size: few
CDR3: CSASLKFPNEQYF
DNA: TGCAGTGCTAGTTTGAAGTTCCCCAACGAGCAGTACTTC

D: NA
V: TRBV29-1
J: TRBJ2-3
size: few
CDR3: CSVESDRQGTDTQYF
DNA: TGCAGCGTTGAATCGGATAGGCAGGGAACAGATACGCAGTATTTT

D: NA
V: TRBV10-3
J: TRBJ1-6
size: NA
CDR3: CAINEGKGSPLHF
DNA: TGTGCCATCAATGAGGGTAAGGGATCACCCCTCCACTTT

D: NA
V: TRBV28
J: TRBJ1-1
size: NA
CDR3: CASSFSVNTEAFF
DNA: TGTGCCAGCAGTTTTAGCGTGAACACTGAAGCTTTCTTT

D: NA
V: TRBV6-6
J: TRBJ1-4
size: many
CDR3: CASTPQVMREKLFF
DNA: TGTGCCAGCACTCCCCAGGTGATGCGAGAAAAACTGTTTTTT

D: TRBD1
V: TRBV9
J: TRBJ1-4
size: few
CDR3: CASSVNRGANEKLFF
DNA: TGTGCCAGCAGCGTAAACAGGGGGGCTAATGAAAAACTGTTTTTT

D: NA
V: TRBV6-2/TRBV6-3
J: TRBJ1-5
size: many
CDR3: CASGGIYGNQPQHF
DNA: TGTGCCAGCGGGGGAATCTATGGCAATCAGCCCCAGCATTTT

D: NA
V: TRBV20-1
J: TRBJ1-2
size: few
CDR3: CSAIPPTGSVYGYTF
DNA: TGCAGTGCTATCCCGCCTACAGGGTCGGTTTATGGCTACACCTTC

D: NA
V: TRBV18
J: TRBJ1-6
size: many
CDR3: CASSSTQVGDSPLHF
DNA: TGTGCCAGCTCATCGACCCAGGTCGGAGACTCACCCCTCCACTTT

D: NA
V: TRBV7-2
J: TRBJ2-7
size: NA
CDR3: CASSLGHEGFYEQYF
DNA: TGTGCCAGCAGCTTGGGGCACGAGGGCTTTTATGAGCAGTACTTC

D: NA
V: TRBV29-1
J: TRBJ2-3
size: many
CDR3: CSVEGQGLADTQYF
DNA: TGCAGCGTTGAAGGGCAGGGGTTAGCAGATACGCAGTATTTT

D: NA
V: TRBV20-1
J: TRBJ1-4
size: few
CDR3: CSASAVSDRSQLFF
DNA: TGCAGTGCTAGCGCCGTCTCCGACAGGAGTCAACTGTTTTTT

D: NA
V: TRBV10-3
J: TRBJ1-6
size: NA
CDR3: CAIKSDRNSPLHF
DNA: TGTGCCATCAAATCCGACCGGAATTCACCCCTCCACTTT

D: NA
V: TRBV3-1
J: TRBJ2-4
size: NA
CDR3: CASSQGHPIAKNIQYF
DNA: TGTGCCAGCAGCCAGGGACACCCGATAGCCAAAAACATTCAGTACTTC

D: TRBD1
V: TRBV9
J: TRBJ2-5
size: NA
CDR3: CASSVEGGQLQETQYF
DNA: TGTGCCAGCAGCGTAGAAGGGGGACAGCTCCAAGAGACCCAGTACTTC

D: NA
V: TRBV20-1
J: TRBJ1-6
size: many
CDR3: CSARVGSGASYNSPLHF
DNA: TGCAGTGCTAGAGTAGGTTCCGGGGCTTCCTATAATTCACCCCTCCACTTT

D: TRBD1
V: TRBV6-2/TRBV6-3
J: TRBJ1-5
size: few
CDR3: CASRVDRDRGSNQPQHF
DNA: TGTGCCAGCAGGGTGGACCGGGACAGGGGGAGCAATCAGCCCCAGCATTTT

D: NA
V: TRBV5-6
J: TRBJ1-5
size: few
CDR3: CASSQFDNNQPQHF
DNA: TGTGCCAGCAGCCAATTTGACAACAATCAGCCCCAGCATTTT

D: NA
V: TRBV3-1
J: TRBJ1-1
size: many
CDR3: CASSHKPIGANTEAFF
DNA: TGTGCCAGCAGCCACAAACCCATAGGGGCGAACACTGAAGCTTTCTTT

D: NA
V: TRBV7-8
J: TRBJ2-1
size: few
CDR3: CASSSLADANYNEQFF
DNA: TGTGCCAGCAGCTCCTTAGCGGACGCGAACTACAATGAGCAGTTCTTC